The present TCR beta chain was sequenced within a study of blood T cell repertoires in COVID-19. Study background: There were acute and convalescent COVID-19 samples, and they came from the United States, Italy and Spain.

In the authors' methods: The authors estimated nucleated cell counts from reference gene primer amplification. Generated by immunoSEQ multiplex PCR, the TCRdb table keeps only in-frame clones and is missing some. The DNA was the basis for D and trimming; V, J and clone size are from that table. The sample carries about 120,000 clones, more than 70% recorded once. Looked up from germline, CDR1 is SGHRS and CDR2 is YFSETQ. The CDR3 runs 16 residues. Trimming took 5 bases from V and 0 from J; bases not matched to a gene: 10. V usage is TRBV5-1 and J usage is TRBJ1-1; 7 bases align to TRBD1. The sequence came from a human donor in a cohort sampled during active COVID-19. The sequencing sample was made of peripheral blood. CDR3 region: CASRPRDRELNTEAFF. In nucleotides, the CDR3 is TGCGCCAGCAGACCTCGGGACAGAGAATTGAACACTGAAGCTTTCTTT.